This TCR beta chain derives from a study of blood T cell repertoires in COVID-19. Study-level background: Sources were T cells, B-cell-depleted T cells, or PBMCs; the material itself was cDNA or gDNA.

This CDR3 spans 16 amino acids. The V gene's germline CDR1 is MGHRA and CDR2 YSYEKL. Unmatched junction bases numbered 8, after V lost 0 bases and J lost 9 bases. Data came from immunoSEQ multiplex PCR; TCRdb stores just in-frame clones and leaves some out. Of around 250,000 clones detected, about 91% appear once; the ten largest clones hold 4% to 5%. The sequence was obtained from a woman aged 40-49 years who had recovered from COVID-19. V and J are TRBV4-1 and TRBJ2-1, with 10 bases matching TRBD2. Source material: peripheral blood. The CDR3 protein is CASSQDRPLAGSEQFF. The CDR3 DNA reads TGCGCCAGCAGCCAAGATCGTCCACTAGCGGGATCTGAGCAGTTCTTC.